The 7 T cell receptor beta chains reported below all come from one sample, sequenced in a study of cytomegalovirus exposure and HLA in healthy donors. Primers: 60 Vbeta forward and 13 Jbeta reverse. TCRdb keeps only in-frame clones here, not all; method: immunoSEQ multiplex PCR. Of 90,000 to 100,000 clones in the sample, approximately 72% are singletons; the top ten hold about 3%. Material for sequencing was PBMCs. All receptors come from a woman aged 40 to 55 in good health and CMV-seronegative.

The sample holds one count of this clone. This chain uses TRBV10-3 with TRBJ2-7, with 13 bases identical to TRBD2. CDR3 length equals 17 residues. Germline V gene lookup returns CDR1 ENHRY and CDR2 SYGVKD. The ends lost 5 bases at V and 4 bases at J; junction bases unmatched: 11. CDR3: CAISPGRTSGSGYEQYF. Here the CDR3 DNA reads TGTGCCATCAGTCCTGGACGGACTAGCGGGAGCGGGTACGAGCAGTACTTC.

The V call is TRBV9, the J call TRBJ2-7; D is undetermined. Germline CDR1 is SGDLS and CDR2 is YYNGEE. Trimming took 0 bases from V and 5 from J, leaving 9 bases between them. The CDR3 has 13 amino acids. CDR3 DNA sequence: TGTGCCAGCAGCGTAGGACACGACAACGAGCAGTACTTC. This sequence encodes CASSVGHDNEQYF.

The V gene is TRBV5-1, the J gene TRBJ2-5; TRBD1 is a possible D gene (5 bases). The CDR3 loop spans 13 amino acids. CDR1 and CDR2 from the germline V gene are SGHRS and YFSETQ. Trimming stripped 5 bases from V and 2 bases from J, with 10 bases between. CDR3 residues: CASRRTLQETQYF. The CDR3 region has the DNA TGCGCCAGCAGACGGACACTACAAGAGACCCAGTACTTC.

In its sample, this clone was seen a few times. The genes are TRBV5-1 and TRBJ1-2, with no clear D. Germline assignment: CDR1 SGHRS and CDR2 YFSETQ. V was trimmed by 0 bases and J by 4 bases, leaving 13 bases between them. The CDR3 extends over 15 amino acids. The CDR3 nucleotides are TGCGCCAGCAGCTTGGAGACCCAGCGGGCCTATGGCTACACCTTC. It encodes CASSLETQRAYGYTF.

This clone was recorded only once. The chain is built from TRBV18 and TRBJ2-1; weak D call: TRBD2 (6 bases). CDR3 length equals 16 residues. Trimming stripped 2 bases from V and 6 bases from J, with 17 bases between. Germline V gene sequence: CDR1 KGHSH, CDR2 LQKENI. The CDR3 DNA reads as TGTGCCAGCTCACCAAGGGGAATAGCGGCTGGCAATGAGCAGTTCTTC. This codes for CASSPRGIAAGNEQFF.

V gene TRBV27 combines with J gene TRBJ2-5; 7 bases fit TRBD2. TRBJ2-7 matches the DNA end more closely, so the J call is doubtful. Germline V CDR1 and CDR2: MNHEY, SMNVEV (reference sequence). The CDR3 loop spans 14 amino acids. The CDR3 region has the DNA TGTGCCAGCAGTCCCGGGACTATCTCCTACGAGCAGTACTTC. Amino acid sequence: CASSPGTISYEQYF.

This chain uses TRBV5-1 with TRBJ1-4; 10 bases fit TRBD1. CDR1 and CDR2 (germline): SGHRS, YFSETQ. J lost 8 bases, V lost 0 bases, and 7 bases had no gene match. There are 16 residues in the CDR3. CDR3 DNA: TGCGCCAGCAGCTTGGGGGACAGGGGTATGGACGAAAAACTGTTTTTT. Protein sequence: CASSLGDRGMDEKLFF.